This TCR beta chain was identified during a study of cytomegalovirus exposure and HLA in healthy donors. Study at large: HLA-typed donors were the source of about 85 million unique TCRs held in an early data release. Findings of the study overall: Common viral pathogens seemed, in a later analysis, to connect with several of the most significant clusters. A later analysis linked a missense variant in DCLRE1C to the trimming of TCR beta V and J genes.

Details on this clone: Its antigen is not known.

Trimming took 4 bases from V and 3 from J; bases not matched to a gene: 5. This CDR3 is built from 15 residues. Germline V lookup: CDR1 SGHTA, CDR2 FQGTGA. The PCR was carried out with 60 Vbeta primers and 13 Jbeta primers. Sequencing was performed with immunoSEQ multiplex PCR; in TCRdb, only in-frame clones are kept and a portion is missing. Here the sample spans roughly 160,000 clones, roughly 80% being singletons. The clonotype originates from a male donor in good health and CMV-seronegative. The chain recombines TRBV7-3 with TRBJ2-3, with TRBD1 identical over 9 bases. The sequenced sample was PBMCs. CDR3 sequence: CASSSTGGATDTQYF. The CDR3 bases are TGTGCCAGCAGCTCAACAGGGGGCGCGACAGATACGCAGTATTTT.